This paragraph reports one TCR beta chain. Original processing notes: Researchers report that nucleated cell counts were estimated from reference gene primer amplification. Profiled with immunoSEQ multiplex PCR; TCRdb holds only in-frame clones, not every one. V, J and clone size were drawn from that table, and D and trimming were deduced from the DNA. The sample includes under 300,000 clones, about 83% seen only once; the top ten take about 12%. The data were taken from a study of blood T cell repertoires in COVID-19. V was shortened by 7 bases and J by 7 bases, with 23 bases between the two germline ends. This CDR3 spans 15 amino acids. CDR1 and CDR2 (germline): SNHLY, FYNNEI.

Sequenced sample: peripheral blood. This sequence was found in a man older than 75 with acute or convalescent COVID-19. The rearrangement joins TRBV2 to TRBJ2-7; maybe TRBD2 (6 bases). CDR3 DNA: TGTGCCAGCAACCTTGGGGGGAGACTGAGGGGAGAGCAGTACTTC. The encoded protein is CASNLGGRLRGEQYF.